This T cell receptor beta chain was captured by sequencing in a study of identical twins. Overall study findings and caveats: In monozygotic twins, models underestimated the sharing of out-of-frame TCR alpha. Excess sharing by twins proved weaker in beta out-of-frame sequences.

This CDR3 comprises 13 residues. V shed 5 bases and J shed 3 bases, with 10 bases lying between them. In germline, CDR1 is MNHNS, CDR2 SASEGT. This clonotype was counted at least ten times. Its antigen is unidentified. Template switching supplied a universal primer site; unique molecular identifiers were carried on the cDNA. TCRdb re-called the 5' RACE reads with MiXCR, one entry per CDR3 protein. Found here are 1.5 million to 2 million distinct CDR3 sequences, around a third of them singletons; the top ten hold about 0.27%. The J gene is TRBJ1-2, the V gene TRBV6-1; D is perhaps TRBD1 (6 bases). What was sequenced was cord blood. The sequence was obtained from a newborn girl in good health. The CDR3, as DNA: TGTGCCAGCAGTACGAGACAGGACTATGGCTACACCTTC. As protein: CASSTRQDYGYTF.